This entry lists 24 T cell receptor beta chains sequenced from one sample in a study of CXCR3-negative and CXCR3-positive naive CD8 T cells. Preparation of TRB cDNA libraries relied on 5' RACE carrying UMI labels. TCRdb re-called the 5' RACE reads and catalogs CDR3 proteins one per entry, DNA excluded. The sample totals 45,000 to 60,000 distinct CDR3 sequences. Sequenced sample: naive CXCR3- CD8+ T cells from blood. This sample's subset: CD45RO-CCR7+CD27+CD95- naive CD8+ T cells lacking CXCR3 (TNR3-). Receptors originate from a human donor in good health. Some clones in this sample may be carry-over from other donors' samples.

V and J are TRBV7-9 and TRBJ2-5; the TRBD2 assignment by TCRdb is unverifiable without DNA. This CDR3 is 18 amino acids long. Germline CDR1 and CDR2: SEHNR and FQNEAQ (reference sequence). The CDR3: CASSPASPAGGFQETQYF.

The chain employs TRBV25-1 and TRBJ2-7; there is no DNA to check the TCRdb D call of TRBD2. Looked up from germline, CDR1 is MGHDK and CDR2 is SYGVNS. This CDR3 spans 14 amino acids. The CDR3 spells CASSESGGTHEQYF.

The chain carries TRBV27 and TRBJ1-2; no DNA is available, so the TRBD1 call from TCRdb remains unchecked. The CDR3 is made up of 16 amino acids. CDR1 and CDR2 from the germline V gene are MNHEY and SMNVEV (reference sequence). The CDR3 loop reads CASSLSGQGARYGYTF.

J is TRBJ2-5 and V is TRBV12-3 or TRBV12-4; without DNA, the TCRdb call of TRBD2 cannot be checked. The length of the CDR3 is 14 residues. The CDR3 sequence is CASSFFGLVETQYF.

This CDR3 reads CASSEEKRTVSNQPQHF. This sequence joins TRBV6-1 and TRBJ1-5; TCRdb's D call, TRBD1, is unchecked because there is no DNA. CDR3 length: 17 amino acids. The germline gives CDR1 MNHNS, CDR2 SASEGT.

The chain is built from TRBV28 and TRBJ1-1. Germline CDR1 reads MDHEN; CDR2 reads SYDVKM. The length of the CDR3 is 12 residues. The CDR3 region is CASSFSNTEAFF.

V usage is TRBV21-1 and J usage is TRBJ2-3; the D call of TRBD2 rests on TCRdb alone, since no DNA is present to check it. TRBV21-1 is reported as a pseudogene. The CDR3 has 18 residues. This CDR3 is CASSKAIAGGDCTDTQYF.

J is TRBJ2-1 and V is TRBV2; TCRdb outputs TRBD1, but without DNA this stays unchecked. This CDR3 has 15 amino acids. Germline values: CDR1 SNHLY, CDR2 FYNNEI. The chain's CDR3 is CASRRTGGNNNEQFF.

The V call is TRBV7-3, the J call TRBJ2-1; TCRdb lists TRBD1, though no DNA is available to test this call. The CDR3 loop spans 17 amino acids. CDR1 is SGHTA and CDR2 is FQGTGA in the germline V gene. The chain's CDR3 is CASSLLGGDPSYNEQFF.

V and J are TRBV28 and TRBJ2-7. The CDR3 totals 12 residues. CDR1 MDHEN and CDR2 SYDVKM come from the germline V gene. CDR3 sequence: CASKDQSYEQYF.

The chain links TRBV4-2 to TRBJ2-1; TCRdb's assignment of TRBD2 cannot be checked, as there is no DNA. Germline CDR1 and CDR2: LGHNA and YNFKEQ. CDR3 length equals 17 residues. CDR3 in amino acids: CASSQDTSGVSYNEQFF.

V and J are TRBV3-1 and TRBJ2-2; TCRdb's assignment of TRBD1 cannot be checked, as there is no DNA. CDR1 is LGHDT and CDR2 is YNNKEL in the germline V gene (reference sequence). This CDR3 comprises 15 residues. CDR3 sequence reads: CASSQEPGGPGELFF.

The rearrangement uses TRBV12-3 or TRBV12-4 and TRBJ2-3. CDR3 length equals 12 residues. CDR3 amino acids: CASKFPADTQYF.

The V and J genes are TRBV6-4 and TRBJ2-1; without DNA, the TCRdb call of TRBD2 cannot be checked. The germline CDR1 and CDR2 sequences are MRHNA and SNTAGT. This CDR3 has 15 amino acids. The CDR3 reads CASSATSGGNNEQFF.

The chain has TRBV7-3 and TRBJ2-3; TCRdb proposes TRBD2, but this gene call is untestable without DNA. This CDR3 region has 14 residues. Germline lookup yields CDR1 SGHTA and CDR2 FQGTGA. The CDR3 region is CASSLIAATDTQYF.

The V call is TRBV12-3 or TRBV12-4, the J call TRBJ1-2. The CDR3 totals 14 residues. The CDR3 here is CASSLASQAAGYTF.

This CDR3 reads CSVEEFSPYEQYF. The J gene is TRBJ2-7, the V gene TRBV29-1; TCRdb's D call of TRBD2 is untestable without DNA. From germline, CDR1 is SQVTM and CDR2 ANQGSEA. CDR3 length: 13 residues.

The chain has TRBV12-3 or TRBV12-4 and TRBJ2-5; TCRdb indicates TRBD2, and absent DNA this call remains unverified. CDR3 length: 16 residues. CDR3 sequence: CASSLLASGGEETQYF.

This chain's CDR3 is CASSQDLLGSNEKLFF. This chain links TRBV14 with TRBJ1-4. The CDR3 has 16 amino acids. Germline V gives CDR1 SGHDN, CDR2 FVKESK.

The chain links TRBV7-9 to TRBJ1-1; TCRdb picks TRBD1, but there is no DNA to check that call. The CDR3 extends over 14 amino acids. CDR1 and CDR2 from the germline V gene are SEHNR and FQNEAQ (reference sequence). The CDR3 here is CASSSWTGDTEAFF.

This chain links TRBV29-1 with TRBJ2-7; TCRdb's assignment of TRBD1 cannot be checked, as there is no DNA. This CDR3 has 15 residues. CDR1 is SQVTM, CDR2 ANQGSEA, per germline. The CDR3 protein is CSVDFGTGDYYEQYF.

The chain employs TRBV2 and TRBJ2-3; TCRdb gives TRBD1 as the D gene, but with no DNA this cannot be confirmed. This CDR3 is built from 14 residues. Germline-derived CDR1 and CDR2 are SNHLY and FYNNEI. The CDR3 reads CAVRAGIGTDTQYF. The complete variable domain, with remaining parts taken from reference TRBV2 and TRBJ2-3, reads EPEVTQTPSHQVTQMGQEVILRCVPISNHLYFYWYRQILGQKVEFLVSFYNNEISEKSEIFDDQFSVERPDGSNFTLKIRSTKLEDSAMYFCAVRAGIGTDTQYFGPGTRLTVL.

The gene calls are TRBV29-1 and TRBJ2-2; with no DNA, the TCRdb D assignment of TRBD2 cannot be verified. CDR3 length: 14 residues. The germline gives CDR1 SQVTM, CDR2 ANQGSEA. The CDR3 spells CSVEGVDYTGELFF.

The chain recombines TRBV29-1 with TRBJ2-3; TCRdb picks TRBD2, but there is no DNA to check that call. Per germline, CDR1 SQVTM and CDR2 ANQGSEA. The CDR3 has 15 amino acids. The CDR3 sequence is CSGTSGWEEGDTQYF.